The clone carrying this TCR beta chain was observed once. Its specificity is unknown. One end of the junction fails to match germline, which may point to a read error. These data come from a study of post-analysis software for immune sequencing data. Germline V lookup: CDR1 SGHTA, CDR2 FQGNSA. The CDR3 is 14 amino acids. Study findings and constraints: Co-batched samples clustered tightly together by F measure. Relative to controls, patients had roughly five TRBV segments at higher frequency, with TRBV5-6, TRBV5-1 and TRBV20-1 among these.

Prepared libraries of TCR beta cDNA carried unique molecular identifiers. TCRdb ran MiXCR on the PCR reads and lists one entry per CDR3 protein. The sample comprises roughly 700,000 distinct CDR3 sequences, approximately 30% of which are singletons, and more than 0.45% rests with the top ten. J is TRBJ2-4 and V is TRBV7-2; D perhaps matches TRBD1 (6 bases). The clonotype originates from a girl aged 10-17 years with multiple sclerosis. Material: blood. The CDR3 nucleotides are TGTGCCACCGGACAGACTTTAGCCAAAAACACTCAGTACTTC. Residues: CATGQTLAKNTQYF.